This TCR beta chain was captured in a study of blood T cell repertoires in COVID-19. Study in general: Nucleic acid was either cDNA or gDNA, and it came from T cells, B-cell-depleted T cells, or PBMCs.

One Seattle source followed patients from active infection through their disease course. Method: immunoSEQ multiplex PCR; TCRdb's copy keeps in-frame clones and lacks some. The sample holds roughly 380,000 clones, about 89% seen once. The clonotype comes from a middle-aged woman with COVID-19, enrolled during active disease. Sequencing was carried out using peripheral blood.

CDR3 nucleotides: TGTGCCAGCAGCCTCAGGGGGCTCAAGTCTGGGGCCAACGTCCTGACTTTC. The encoded protein is CASSLRGLKSGANVLTF. This chain connects TRBV28 to TRBJ2-6; 8 nucleotides align to TRBD1. The CDR3 length is 17 residues. V lost 6 bases and J lost 1; bases outside the gene matches: 8. Germline-derived CDR1 and CDR2 are MDHEN and SYDVKM.